This T cell receptor (beta chain) was captured by sequencing in a study of blood T cells in healthy people across ages. Study-wide results and limits: Because sorting was not performed, PBMCs prevented conclusive naive versus antigen-experienced comparison.

On this clonotype itself: The antigen remains unidentified.

A sample-barcoded 5' primer and a J-beta primer mix were used in a second PCR of about 6 to 11 cycles. TCRdb called the 5' RACE reads again in MiXCR, with one record for every CDR3 protein. This table has about 670,000 distinct CDR3 sequences, 52% appearing once. The CDR3 has 14 residues. The germline CDR1 and CDR2 sequences are ENHRY and SYGVKD. V shed 10 bases and J 7 bases; nucleotides not matched to a gene: 8. This chain connects TRBV10-3 to TRBJ2-2; the match to TRBD2 covers 11 bases. The clonotype was recovered from an elderly woman in good health. The sample consisted of blood. CDR3 bases: TGTGCCACGGGACTAGCGGTAGATAACGGGGAGCTGTTTTTT. Protein: CATGLAVDNGELFF.